The clone carrying this TCR beta chain was seen more than once but under ten times. What it recognizes is unknown. The data are from a study of identical twins. TCRdb passed the 5' RACE reads through MiXCR, listing each CDR3 protein once. The sample contains 1.5 million to 2 million distinct CDR3 sequences, 32% of which appear only once. General study points: Low generation-probability sequences were in excess among twin-shared out-of-frame alpha sequences.

This clonotype was sampled from a newborn girl in good health. Input material: cord blood.

The CDR3 bases are TGCAGTGCTGGGACGGACGGAGAGACCCAGTACTTC. Protein product: CSAGTDGETQYF. The rearrangement uses TRBV20-1 and TRBJ2-5; D possibly matches TRBD1 or TRBD2 (5 bases each). The V end lost 5 bases, the J end lost 4 bases, and 11 bases lay between the germline ends. Per the germline V gene, CDR1 is DFQATT and CDR2 is SNEGSKA (reference sequence). The CDR3 consists of 12 residues.